This T cell receptor beta chain was captured by sequencing in a study of blood T cell repertoires in COVID-19. Study-wide context: Acute-phase and convalescent COVID-19 samples originated in the United States, Italy and Spain. Sources were T cells, B-cell-depleted T cells, or PBMCs; the material itself was cDNA or gDNA.

The CDR3 is 16 residues long. The J segment lost 0 bases and the V segment lost 2 bases, leaving 5 bases of the junction unmatched. The V gene's germline CDR1 is SGHRS and CDR2 YFSETQ. In the original workflow: Amplification from reference gene primers served as the basis for estimated nucleated cell counts. Sequenced by immunoSEQ multiplex PCR; TCRdb stores in-frame clones only, minus some. That table supplies the V and J calls and clone size; D and trimming were determined from the DNA. The sample includes fewer than 120,000 clones, nearly 80% seen only once; the top ten take 16%. Sequenced sample: peripheral blood. This sequence originates from a woman of 80 years or more with active or convalescent COVID-19. The chain couples TRBV5-1 to TRBJ2-3, with TRBD1 matching 8 bases. The CDR3 nucleotides are TGCGCCAGCAGCTTCCAGGGGGCCCCTAGCACAGATACGCAGTATTTT. Translated, it gives CASSFQGAPSTDTQYF. The variable domain in full, completed from reference TRBV5-1 and TRBJ2-3, reads KAGVTQTPRYLIKTRGQQVTLSCSPISGHRSVSWYQQTPGQGLQFLFEYFSETQRNKGNFPGRFSGRQFSNSRSEMNVSTLELGDSALYLCASSFQGAPSTDTQYFGPGTRLTVL.